The clone carrying this TCR beta chain is judged medium-sized. The target antigen is unknown. These data are taken from a study of PD-1 blockade in classical Hodgkin lymphoma. TCRdb's copy holds only in-frame clones and misses some; the assay was immunoSEQ multiplex PCR. Among approximately 21,000 clones listed, around 85% were seen once. Specified time point: cycle 4 day 1 (C4D1), after less than 7 weeks of nivolumab. Relapse after autologous stem cell transplantation occurred in every patient, and brentuximab vedotin exposure varied. Study-level points and caveats: Undefined causes, possibly disease activity or prior therapy, underlie the repertoire differences.

V gave up 3 bases and J gave up 7 bases, with 12 bases separating them. The CDR3 spans 13 residues. Germline assignment: CDR1 SGHTA and CDR2 FQGNSA. Source: peripheral blood mononuclear cells (PBMCs), taken before the fourth cycle of nivolumab. The source of this sequence is a human donor with classical Hodgkin lymphoma. The gene calls are TRBV7-2 and TRBJ2-5; TRBD1 might be the D (5 bases). The CDR3 sequence is CASSFDSPGTQYF. The CDR3 nucleotides read TGTGCCAGCAGCTTCGACAGTCCGGGGACCCAGTACTTC. Full variable domain (outside the CDR3, taken from reference TRBV7-2 and TRBJ2-5): GAGVSQSPSNKVTEKGKDVELRCDPISGHTALYWYRQSLGQGLEFLIYFQGNSAPDKSGLPSDRFSAERTGGSVSTLTIQRTQQEDSAVYLCASSFDSPGTQYFGPGTRLLVL.